Below are 28 T cell receptor beta chains sequenced from a single sample in a study of regulatory T cells in long-lasting Graves disease. Researchers made TCR beta libraries by using iRepertoire HTBI primers and running Arm-PCR on CDR3 regions. TCRdb passed the multiplex PCR reads through MiXCR, listing each CDR3 protein once. Of fewer than 450,000 distinct CDR3 sequences detected, about 25% appear once; the ten largest clones hold roughly 30%. Time point in this sample: persistent/refractory GD, antithyroid drugs over 5 years with positive TRAb. Isolated PBMC RNA provided the starting material for the TCR library. Material: peripheral blood mononuclear cells (PBMCs), obtained when the disease was refractory, from a patient treated with antithyroid drugs. The receptors were sampled from a female donor with Graves disease.

The rearrangement uses TRBV20-1 and TRBJ2-7; TRBD2 matches 8 bases. Germline trimming cut 1 base from V and 4 bases from J; bases unmatched to any gene: 9. CDR3 length: 15 residues. Germline V lookup: CDR1 DFQATT, CDR2 SNEGSKA (reference sequence). CDR3 loop: CSARVGRTSGYEQYF. CDR3 in DNA: TGCAGTGCTAGAGTCGGGCGCACTAGCGGTTACGAGCAGTACTTC.

This clonotype showed up just a few times. The CDR3 reads CASSGLGQGVQPQHF. CDR3 nucleotide sequence: TGTGCCAGCAGTGGCTTAGGACAGGGCGTTCAGCCCCAGCATTTT. The rearrangement links TRBV6-2 or TRBV6-3 to TRBJ1-5; 8 nucleotides line up with TRBD1. The germline gives CDR1 MNHEY, CDR2 SVGEGT. The CDR3 contains 15 residues. The V segment lost 5 bases and the J segment 6 bases; nucleotides outside the gene matches: 9.

For this clonotype: Just one base apart from a much larger clone, this may be a read error. The chain recombines TRBV27 with TRBJ2-5; D might be TRBD1 (6 bases). Trimming pared 6 bases from V and 3 bases from J, leaving 8 bases between. This CDR3 has 12 amino acids. Germline CDR1 reads MNHEY; CDR2 reads SMNVEV (reference sequence). The CDR3 DNA is TGTGCCAGCAGAAAGGGGGAAGAGACCCAGTACTTC. Its translation is CASRKGEETQYF.

Many counts were recorded for this clonotype. The chain has TRBV28 and TRBJ2-5; D may be TRBD1 or TRBD2 (6 bases each). Germline CDR1 and CDR2: MDHEN and SYDVKM. V was pared by 3 bases and J by 5 bases, with 13 bases between. CDR3 length: 14 amino acids. The CDR3 DNA is TGTGCCAGCAGTTTCGTGGGGGGCTTGGAGACCCAGTACTTC. Protein sequence: CASSFVGGLETQYF.

The chain is built from TRBV7-2 and TRBJ2-2; a possible D gene is TRBD2 (7 bases). The CDR3 has 14 residues. Trimming took 5 bases from V and 5 from J, leaving 12 bases between them. Per the germline V gene, CDR1 is SGHTA and CDR2 is FQGNSA. CDR3 in amino acids: CASSEGGGTGELFF. In DNA form, the CDR3 reads TGTGCCAGCAGCGAGGGGGGGGGAACCGGGGAGCTGTTTTTT.

The rearrangement joins TRBV3-1 to TRBJ2-1; no clear D gene. The CDR3 has 12 residues. The V and J ends lost 5 bases and 6 bases respectively, with 8 bases between them. CDR1 LGHDT and CDR2 YNNKEL come from the germline V gene (reference sequence). Here the CDR3 reads CASSTTANEQFF. CDR3 DNA sequence: TGTGCCAGCAGCACAACAGCCAATGAGCAGTTCTTC.

The rearrangement links TRBV5-1 to TRBJ2-1, with D perhaps TRBD2 (5 bases). The CDR3 has 14 residues. V dropped 0 bases and J dropped 7 bases, with 11 bases sitting between them. CDR1 and CDR2 (germline): SGHRS, YFSETQ. The chain's CDR3 is CASSLAGEKNEQFF. The CDR3 bases are TGCGCCAGCAGCTTGGCCGGGGAAAAAAATGAGCAGTTCTTC.

The sample holds many counts of this clonotype. The gene calls are TRBV3-1 and TRBJ2-7, with a tentative D call TRBD1 (5 bases). The germline gives CDR1 LGHDT, CDR2 YNNKEL (reference sequence). Trimming removed 1 base from V and 4 bases from J, with 5 bases in between. This CDR3 is 12 amino acids long. The CDR3 nucleotides read TGTGCCAGCAGCCAAGCAGGGTACGAGCAGTACTTC. Encoded protein: CASSQAGYEQYF.

The CDR3 reads CSARADLSTDTQYF. The DNA for the CDR3 is TGCAGTGCTAGGGCGGACCTTAGCACAGATACGCAGTATTTT. V is TRBV20-1 and J is TRBJ2-3, with D unresolved. Trimming cost V 3 bases and J 0 bases, with 10 bases left between them. The CDR3 is made up of 14 amino acids. In germline, CDR1 is DFQATT, CDR2 SNEGSKA (reference sequence).

The CDR3 is CASSQSWNPGSYGYTF. The CDR3 DNA reads as TGTGCCAGCAGCCAAAGTTGGAACCCCGGCAGCTATGGCTACACCTTC. The chain uses TRBV3-2 and TRBJ1-2; the listed D gene, TRBD1, was not tested against the DNA. TRBV3-2 is given as a pseudogene. The CDR3 extends over 16 amino acids.

This clonotype has just a few counts. This chain uses TRBV19 with TRBJ1-2, with 7 bases aligning to TRBD1. CDR1 is LNHDA and CDR2 is SQIVND in the germline V gene (reference sequence). Trimming took 6 bases from V and 8 from J; bases not matched to a gene: 9. This CDR3 region has 13 residues. CDR3 DNA sequence: TGTGCCAGTAGCCCGACAGGGATAGGAGGCTACACCTTC. The encoded protein is CASSPTGIGGYTF.

This clonotype showed up many times. The chain links TRBV29-1 to TRBJ2-5, with unresolved D. The V end lost 6 bases, the J end lost 3 bases, and 5 bases lay between the germline ends. The CDR3 is 10 amino acids. The germline CDR1 and CDR2 sequences are SQVTM and ANQGSEA. CDR3 sequence reads: CSVEEETQYF. The CDR3 nucleotides are TGCAGCGTCGAGGAAGAGACCCAGTACTTC.

This clonotype was recorded at least ten times. The chain employs TRBV2 and TRBJ1-2; D is uncertain. The CDR3 sequence is 14 residues long. Trimming removed 3 bases at V and 4 bases at J, with 12 bases between. CDR1 is SNHLY and CDR2 is FYNNEI in the germline V gene. In DNA, the CDR3 is TGTGCCAGCAGTGAGCGTTGGCAGAGCTATGGCTACACCTTC. Translating gives CASSERWQSYGYTF.

This chain connects TRBV12-3 or TRBV12-4 to TRBJ2-1; possibly TRBD1 for D (5 bases). V gave up 7 bases and J gave up 7 bases, with 14 bases separating them. CDR3 length: 13 amino acids. CDR3 sequence (DNA): TGTGCCAGCATCCCTCCAGGGCGTAATGAGCAGTTCTTC. Residues: CASIPPGRNEQFF.

The chain couples TRBV9 to TRBJ2-2, with 7 bases aligning to TRBD1. The CDR3 is made up of 16 amino acids. From germline, CDR1 is SGDLS and CDR2 YYNGEE. The trim removed 0 bases at V and 5 bases at J, leaving 7 bases unmatched. This chain's CDR3 is CASSVAGQISTGELFF. Here the CDR3 DNA reads TGTGCCAGCAGCGTAGCGGGACAGATATCAACCGGGGAGCTGTTTTTT.

The chain uses TRBV9 and TRBJ2-7; D possibly corresponds to TRBD2 (5 bases). Trimming removed 4 bases from V and 5 bases from J, with 22 bases in between. CDR3 size: 16 residues. The germline CDR1 and CDR2 sequences are SGDLS and YYNGEE. CDR3: CASSPTGSANSNEQYF. The CDR3 region has the DNA TGTGCCAGCAGCCCTACGGGGAGTGCCAATAGTAACGAGCAGTACTTC. Based on the CDR3 plus reference TRBV9 and TRBJ2-7, the full variable domain is DSGVTQTPKHLITATGQRVTLRCSPRSGDLSVYWYQQSLDQGLQFLIQYYNGEERAKGNILERFSAQQFPDLHSELNLSSLELGDSALYFCASSPTGSANSNEQYFGPGTRLTVT.

This clonotype was detected a few times. A much larger clone differs from this one at a single base, so this may be a read error. V gene TRBV11-1 combines with J gene TRBJ2-7; TRBD1 matches 9 bases. In germline, CDR1 is SGHAT, CDR2 FQDESV (reference sequence). This CDR3 is built from 15 residues. With 5 bases clipped from V and 5 bases from J, the junction kept 10 bases outside the gene matches. The CDR3 DNA sequence: TGTGCCAGCAGCCGCGGGACAGGGAAGACCCACGAGCAGTACTTC. It specifies CASSRGTGKTHEQYF.

The chain has TRBV9 and TRBJ1-1; D is possibly TRBD1 (5 bases). Germline assignment: CDR1 SGDLS and CDR2 YYNGEE. The V end lost 4 bases, the J end lost 4 bases, and 14 bases lay between the germline ends. This CDR3 is 14 amino acids long. The CDR3 DNA follows: TGTGCCAGCAGCTTACAGGATTGGGGCACTGAAGCTTTCTTT. This gives the protein CASSLQDWGTEAFF.

In this sample, this clonotype turned up once. This chain links TRBV13 with TRBJ2-7, with 7 bases aligning to TRBD1. CDR3 size: 15 residues. V was clipped by 8 bases and J by 0 bases; unmatched bases: 10. In germline, CDR1 is PRHDT, CDR2 FYEKMQ (reference sequence). The CDR3 sequence: CASGPGTVISYEQYF. The CDR3 DNA is TGTGCCAGCGGCCCAGGGACAGTAATCTCCTACGAGCAGTACTTC. The whole variable domain, filled in from reference TRBV13 and TRBJ2-7, reads AAGVIQSPRHLIKEKRETATLKCYPIPRHDTVYWYQQGPGQDPQFLISFYEKMQSDKGSIPDRFSAQQFSDYHSELNMSSLELGDSALYFCASGPGTVISYEQYFGPGTRLTVT.

This clonotype occurred many times. J is TRBJ2-7 and V is TRBV20-1; 7 bases fit TRBD2. The CDR3 is 13 amino acids. Looked up from germline, CDR1 is DFQATT and CDR2 is SNEGSKA (reference sequence). J lost 6 bases, V lost 1 base, and 6 bases had no gene match. The CDR3 DNA reads as TGCAGTGCTAGAGCGGGAGGTGGGAGCGAGCAGTACTTC. Translated: CSARAGGGSEQYF.

The chain has TRBV20-1 and TRBJ2-7; D remains ambiguous. Trimming shortened V by 4 bases and J by 3 bases, and 16 bases separated the two germline ends. This CDR3 is built from 14 residues. Germline V gene lookup returns CDR1 DFQATT and CDR2 SNEGSKA (reference sequence). Written as DNA, the CDR3 is TGCAGTGCTACCGAGCCCAGGAACCACTACGAGCAGTACTTC. Translating it yields CSATEPRNHYEQYF.

Concerning this clonotype: This may be a read error: a much more frequent sequence differs by one nucleotide. This sequence joins TRBV27 and TRBJ2-5; D possibly corresponds to TRBD2 (5 bases). The V end was cut by 4 bases, the J end by 7 bases, with 10 bases between. Per germline, CDR1 MNHEY and CDR2 SMNVEV (reference sequence). This CDR3 spans 12 amino acids. CDR3 coding DNA: TGTGCCAGCAGTTCCGGCCGGGGGACCCAGTACTTC. Translating it yields CASSSGRGTQYF.

The table lists this clonotype with a few counts. This chain uses TRBV7-2 with TRBJ2-2; TRBD2 matches 12 bases. Germline-derived CDR1 and CDR2 are SGHTA and FQGNSA. The CDR3 sequence is 17 residues long. J was trimmed by 5 bases and V by 5 bases; bases with no gene match: 9. CDR3 loop: CASSRGPGLAGTGELFF. The CDR3 DNA is TGTGCCAGCAGCAGAGGCCCTGGACTAGCGGGAACCGGGGAGCTGTTTTTT.

The genes are TRBV6-1 and TRBJ1-1, with TRBD1 matching 7 bases. With 2 bases clipped from V and 1 base from J, the junction kept 1 base outside the gene matches. Germline-derived CDR1 and CDR2 are MNHNS and SASEGT. This CDR3 spans 14 amino acids. The CDR3 sequence: CASSERTGNTEAFF. DNA of the CDR3: TGTGCCAGCAGTGAAAGGACAGGGAACACTGAAGCTTTCTTT.

This chain links TRBV9 with TRBJ1-4, with 11 positions matching TRBD1. The CDR3 sequence is 17 residues long. The V gene end was trimmed by 6 bases and the J gene end by 7 bases; junction bases not matched to a gene: 14. CDR1 SGDLS and CDR2 YYNGEE come from the germline V gene. The CDR3 region is CASTDSPRTGGGEKLFF. The CDR3 DNA reads TGTGCCAGCACCGACTCTCCTCGGACAGGGGGCGGTGAAAAACTGTTTTTT.

V and J are TRBV11-1 and TRBJ2-1, with TRBD2 matching over 11 bases. The J segment lost 5 bases and the V segment lost 3 bases, leaving 12 bases of the junction unmatched. Germline V gene sequence: CDR1 SGHAT, CDR2 FQDESV (reference sequence). This CDR3 is built from 18 residues. The CDR3 here is CASSFRVVAGGPDNEQFF. DNA for the CDR3: TGTGCCAGCAGCTTTAGGGTCGTAGCGGGAGGGCCCGACAATGAGCAGTTCTTC.

V gene TRBV5-1 combines with J gene TRBJ1-2, with TRBD1 matching over 10 bases. Germline loops: CDR1 SGHRS, CDR2 YFSETQ. Trimming at V came to 2 bases and at J to 6 bases, leaving 4 bases not matched to a gene. This CDR3 spans 14 amino acids. The CDR3 bases are TGCGCCAGCAGCTTAGGGACAGGGGCTGATGGCTACACCTTC. Translating gives CASSLGTGADGYTF. Full variable domain (rest looked up from reference TRBV5-1 and TRBJ1-2): KAGVTQTPRYLIKTRGQQVTLSCSPISGHRSVSWYQQTPGQGLQFLFEYFSETQRNKGNFPGRFSGRQFSNSRSEMNVSTLELGDSALYLCASSLGTGADGYTFGSGTRLTVV.

A few counts support this clonotype. This chain connects TRBV2 to TRBJ2-7; 7 nucleotides match TRBD1. This CDR3 comprises 16 residues. Trimming removed 6 bases from V and 1 base from J; junction bases left unmatched: 12. Germline assignment: CDR1 SNHLY and CDR2 FYNNEI. For the CDR3, the DNA is TGTGCCAGCAGGGGTGACAGGGAAGGGTATTCCTACGAGCAGTACTTC. Protein product: CASRGDREGYSYEQYF.